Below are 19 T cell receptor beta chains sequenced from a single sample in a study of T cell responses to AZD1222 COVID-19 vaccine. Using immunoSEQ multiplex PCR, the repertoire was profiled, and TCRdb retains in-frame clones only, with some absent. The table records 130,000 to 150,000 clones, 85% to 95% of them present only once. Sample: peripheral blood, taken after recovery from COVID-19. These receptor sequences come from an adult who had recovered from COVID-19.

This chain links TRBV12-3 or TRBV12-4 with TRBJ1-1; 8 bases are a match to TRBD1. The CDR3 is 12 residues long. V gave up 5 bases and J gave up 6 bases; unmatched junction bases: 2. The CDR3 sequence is CASSRTGSEAFF. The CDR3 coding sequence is TGTGCCAGCAGTCGGACAGGGTCTGAAGCTTTCTTT.

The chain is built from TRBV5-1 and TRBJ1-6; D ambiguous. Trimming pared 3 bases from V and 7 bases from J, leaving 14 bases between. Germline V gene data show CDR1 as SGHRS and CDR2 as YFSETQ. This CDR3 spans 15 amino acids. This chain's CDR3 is CASSSVANPNSPLHF. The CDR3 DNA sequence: TGCGCCAGCAGCTCCGTCGCGAACCCGAATTCACCCCTCCACTTT.

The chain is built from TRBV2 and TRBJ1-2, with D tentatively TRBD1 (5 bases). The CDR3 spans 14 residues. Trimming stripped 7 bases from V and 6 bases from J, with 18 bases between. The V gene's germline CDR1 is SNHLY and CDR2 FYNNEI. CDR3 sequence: CASNRGKASNGYTF. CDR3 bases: TGTGCCAGCAACCGGGGGAAGGCATCGAATGGCTACACCTTC.

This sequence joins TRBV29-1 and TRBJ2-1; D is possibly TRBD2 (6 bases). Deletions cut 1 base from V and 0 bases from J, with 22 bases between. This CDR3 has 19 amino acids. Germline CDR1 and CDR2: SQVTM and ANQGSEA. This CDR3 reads CSVEGGIPKKGSSYNEQFF. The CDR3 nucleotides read TGCAGCGTTGAAGGCGGGATCCCTAAAAAGGGGAGCTCCTACAATGAGCAGTTCTTC.

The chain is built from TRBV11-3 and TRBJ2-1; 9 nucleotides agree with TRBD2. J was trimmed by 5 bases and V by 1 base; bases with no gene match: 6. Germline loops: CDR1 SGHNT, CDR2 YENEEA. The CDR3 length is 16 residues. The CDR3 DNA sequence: TGTGCCAGCAGCTTAGTGATCGCGGGAGGGGACAATGAGCAGTTCTTC. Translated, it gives CASSLVIAGGDNEQFF.

CDR3: CASSPLPLTGGYTDTQYF. The CDR3 region has the DNA TGTGCCAGCTCACCTCTACCCTTGACAGGGGGATACACAGATACGCAGTATTTT. The chain joins TRBV18 to TRBJ2-3, with 9 nucleotides matching TRBD1. Trimming removed 3 bases from V and 2 bases from J; junction bases left unmatched: 12. The germline CDR1 and CDR2 sequences are KGHSH and LQKENI. This CDR3 region has 18 residues.

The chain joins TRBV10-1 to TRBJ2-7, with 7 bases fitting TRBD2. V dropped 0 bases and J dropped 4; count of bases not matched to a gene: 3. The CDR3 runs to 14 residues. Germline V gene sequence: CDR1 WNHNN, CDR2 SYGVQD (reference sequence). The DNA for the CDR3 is TGCGCCAGCAGTGAGTCTGGACTAGGATACGAGCAGTACTTC. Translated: CASSESGLGYEQYF.

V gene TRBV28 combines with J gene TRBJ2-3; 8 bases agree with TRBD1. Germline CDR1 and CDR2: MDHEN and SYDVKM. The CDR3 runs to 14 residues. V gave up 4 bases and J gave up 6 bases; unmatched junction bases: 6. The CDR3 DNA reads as TGTGCCAGCAGTTCGACAGGGGCTGGGGATACGCAGTATTTT. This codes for CASSSTGAGDTQYF.

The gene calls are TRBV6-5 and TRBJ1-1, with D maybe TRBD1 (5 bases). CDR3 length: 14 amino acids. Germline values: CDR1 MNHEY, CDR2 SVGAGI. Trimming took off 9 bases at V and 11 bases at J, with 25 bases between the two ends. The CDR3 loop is CASHTGKGRLGAFF. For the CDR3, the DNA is TGTGCCAGTCATACCGGGAAGGGGCGCCTTGGGGCTTTCTTT.

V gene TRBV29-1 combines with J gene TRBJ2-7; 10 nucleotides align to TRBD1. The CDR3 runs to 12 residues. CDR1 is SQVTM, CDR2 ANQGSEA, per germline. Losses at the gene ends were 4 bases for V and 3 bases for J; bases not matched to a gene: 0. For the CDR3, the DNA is TGCAGCGTTGGGGACAGGGGCTACGAGCAGTACTTC. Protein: CSVGDRGYEQYF.

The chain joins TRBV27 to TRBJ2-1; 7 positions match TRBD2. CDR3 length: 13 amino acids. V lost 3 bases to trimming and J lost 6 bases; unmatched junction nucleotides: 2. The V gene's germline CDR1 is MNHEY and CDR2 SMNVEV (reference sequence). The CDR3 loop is CASSLASGNEQFF. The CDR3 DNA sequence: TGTGCCAGCAGTTTGGCTAGCGGCAATGAGCAGTTCTTC.

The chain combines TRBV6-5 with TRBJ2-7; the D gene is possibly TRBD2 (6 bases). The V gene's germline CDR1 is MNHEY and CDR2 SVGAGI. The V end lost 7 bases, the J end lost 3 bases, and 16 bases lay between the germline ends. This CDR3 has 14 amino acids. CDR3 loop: CASTSLGGNYEQYF. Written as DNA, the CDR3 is TGTGCCAGCACCAGCCTCGGCGGGAACTACGAGCAGTACTTC.

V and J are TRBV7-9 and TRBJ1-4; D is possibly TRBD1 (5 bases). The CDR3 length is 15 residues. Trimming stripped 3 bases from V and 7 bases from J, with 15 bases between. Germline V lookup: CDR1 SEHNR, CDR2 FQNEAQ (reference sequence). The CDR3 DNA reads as TGTGCCAGCAGCTTTCTTACAACGGGGACTGAAAAACTGTTTTTT. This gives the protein CASSFLTTGTEKLFF. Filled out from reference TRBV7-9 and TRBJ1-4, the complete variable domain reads DTGVSQNPRHKITKRGQNVTFRCDPISEHNRLYWYRQTLGQGPEFLTYFQNEAQLEKSRLLSDRFSAERPKGSFSTLEIQRTEQGDSAMYLCASSFLTTGTEKLFFGSGTQLSVL.

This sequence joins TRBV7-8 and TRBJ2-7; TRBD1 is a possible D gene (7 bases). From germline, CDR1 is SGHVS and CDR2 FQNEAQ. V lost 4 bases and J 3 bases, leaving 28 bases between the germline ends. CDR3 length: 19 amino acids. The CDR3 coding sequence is TGTGCCAGCAGCTCAGTGGCGGGACAGAGTTTAATCTCCGGCTACGAGCAGTACTTC. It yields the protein CASSSVAGQSLISGYEQYF.

CDR3 DNA sequence: TGTGCCAGCAGTTTATTGACAGGACCCTCCTACGAGCAGTACTTC. Its protein is CASSLLTGPSYEQYF. This chain links TRBV28 with TRBJ2-7; possibly TRBD1 for D (6 bases). This CDR3 has 15 amino acids. Between the trimmed V and J ends, which lost 1 base and 0 bases, there was a span of 10 bases. Germline V gene data show CDR1 as MDHEN and CDR2 as SYDVKM.

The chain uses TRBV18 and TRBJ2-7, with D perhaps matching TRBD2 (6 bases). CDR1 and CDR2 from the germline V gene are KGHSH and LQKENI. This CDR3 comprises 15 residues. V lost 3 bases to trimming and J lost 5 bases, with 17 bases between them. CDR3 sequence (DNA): TGTGCCAGCTCACCTTCGAGCCTGGGGGGAGACGAGCAGTACTTC. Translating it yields CASSPSSLGGDEQYF. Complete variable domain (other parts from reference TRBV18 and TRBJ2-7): NAGVMQNPRHLVRRRGQEARLRCSPMKGHSHVYWYRQLPEEGLKFMVYLQKENIIDESGMPKERFSAEFPKEGPSILRIQQVVRGDSAAYFCASSPSSLGGDEQYFGPGTRLTVT.

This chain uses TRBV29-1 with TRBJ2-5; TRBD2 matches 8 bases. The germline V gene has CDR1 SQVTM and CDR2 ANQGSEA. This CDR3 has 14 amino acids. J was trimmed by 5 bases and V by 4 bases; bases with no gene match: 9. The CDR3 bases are TGCAGCGTTGCCCTAACGGGAGGGCGGGAGACCCAGTACTTC. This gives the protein CSVALTGGRETQYF.

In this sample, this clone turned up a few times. CDR3 coding DNA: TGTGCCAGCAGTGAAAGCGGATGGGGGGGAGCCGAGCAGTACTTC. The encoded protein is CASSESGWGGAEQYF. This sequence joins TRBV6-1 and TRBJ2-7, with 7 bases lining up with TRBD2. Unmatched junction bases numbered 10, after V lost 2 bases and J lost 6 bases. This CDR3 spans 15 amino acids. Germline loops: CDR1 MNHNS, CDR2 SASEGT.

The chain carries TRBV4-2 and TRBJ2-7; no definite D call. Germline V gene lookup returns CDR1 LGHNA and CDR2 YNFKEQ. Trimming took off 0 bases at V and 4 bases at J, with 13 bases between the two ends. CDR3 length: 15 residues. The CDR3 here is CASSQEPENSYEQYF. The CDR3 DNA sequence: TGTGCCAGCAGCCAAGAGCCAGAAAATTCTTACGAGCAGTACTTC.